The next 5 T cell receptor beta chains were all read from a single sample in a study of blood T cell repertoires in COVID-19. The assay was immunoSEQ multiplex PCR, and TCRdb's table has in-frame clones only and misses some. The data contain approximately 45,000 clones, roughly 84% of them seen just once; the ten biggest clones take up around 14%. The material sequenced was peripheral blood. Receptors originate from a human donor in a cohort sampled during active COVID-19.

J is TRBJ1-4 and V is TRBV5-1; a possible D gene is TRBD1 (5 bases). Germline CDR1 reads SGHRS; CDR2 reads YFSETQ. There are 13 residues in the CDR3. V was pared by 4 bases and J by 11 bases, with 15 bases between. This CDR3 reads CASSRQGREKLFF. CDR3 bases: TGCGCCAGCAGCAGGCAGGGACGGGAGAAACTGTTTTTT.

The chain uses TRBV6-5 and TRBJ2-7, with TRBD1 matching 7 bases. The J segment lost 4 bases and the V segment lost 6 bases, leaving 12 bases of the junction unmatched. CDR3 length: 15 residues. Looked up from germline, CDR1 is MNHEY and CDR2 is SVGAGI. The CDR3 loop reads CASRTMGTAVYEQYF. CDR3 nucleotides: TGTGCCAGCAGGACTATGGGGACAGCCGTTTACGAGCAGTACTTC.

This rearrangement joins TRBV7-2 to TRBJ2-1; D might be TRBD1 (5 bases). In germline, CDR1 is SGHTA, CDR2 FQGNSA. V was cut by 2 bases and J by 10 bases, with 18 bases left in between. The CDR3 consists of 15 residues. The CDR3 reads CASSLQGLNNEEQFF. CDR3 sequence (DNA): TGTGCCAGCAGCTTACAGGGATTAAACAATGAGGAGCAGTTCTTC.

This rearrangement joins TRBV30 to TRBJ2-7, with D unclear. From germline, CDR1 is GTSNPN and CDR2 SVGIG (reference sequence). The CDR3 has 12 amino acids. V lost 0 bases, J lost 3 bases, and 6 bases lay in between. CDR3 in amino acids: CAWSVSGYEQYF. In nucleotides, the CDR3 is TGTGCCTGGAGTGTTTCGGGCTACGAGCAGTACTTC. The full variable domain, rest sourced from reference TRBV30 and TRBJ2-7, is SQTIHQWPATLVQPVGSPLSLECTVEGTSNPNLYWYRQAAGRGLQLLFYSVGIGQISSEVPQNLSASRPQDRQFILSSKKLLLSDSGFYLCAWSVSGYEQYFGPGTRLTVT.

This rearrangement joins TRBV20-1 to TRBJ2-3; 13 bases are a match to TRBD2. This CDR3 contains 15 residues. V shed 5 bases, J shed 5 bases, and the junction held 7 bases outside the gene matches. Per germline, CDR1 DFQATT and CDR2 SNEGSKA (reference sequence). The CDR3 is CSAGGLAGAVDTQYF. The CDR3, as DNA: TGCAGTGCTGGTGGACTAGCGGGAGCGGTAGATACGCAGTATTTT.